This record concerns one TCR beta chain sequence. Its matching antigen is unknown. This sample is drawn from a study of vaccination effects on CD4 cells after COVID-19. Study summary: There were three convalescent patients sampled both early and late after vaccination.

Isolation of CD4+ T cells took place after 10 days of culture. According to PCR results, the person was infected with SARS-CoV-2 between March and December 2020. Participants were vaccinated with two doses of either the BNT162b2 or mRNA-1273 vaccine. Trimming stripped 0 bases from V and 1 base from J, with 10 bases between. CDR3 length equals 15 residues. Germline V gives CDR1 SGHRS, CDR2 YFSETQ. Notes on the study in general: In convalescent patients, vaccine-induced clones largely differed from infection-induced clones.

Measured with immunoSEQ multiplex PCR; TCRdb has only the in-frame clones, and not every one. The sample consists of 40,000 to 45,000 clones, over 65% of them appearing once. Here the sequenced sample was CD4+ T cells from PBMCs cultured without peptide, taken after COVID-19 vaccination. This clonotype was obtained from a human donor who had a prior SARS-CoV-2 infection. This chain connects TRBV5-1 to TRBJ1-1, with D maybe TRBD1 (6 bases). CDR3 in DNA: TGCGCCAGCAGCTTGGACGGGGGGGCGAACACTGAAGCTTTCTTT. This translates into CASSLDGGANTEAFF.